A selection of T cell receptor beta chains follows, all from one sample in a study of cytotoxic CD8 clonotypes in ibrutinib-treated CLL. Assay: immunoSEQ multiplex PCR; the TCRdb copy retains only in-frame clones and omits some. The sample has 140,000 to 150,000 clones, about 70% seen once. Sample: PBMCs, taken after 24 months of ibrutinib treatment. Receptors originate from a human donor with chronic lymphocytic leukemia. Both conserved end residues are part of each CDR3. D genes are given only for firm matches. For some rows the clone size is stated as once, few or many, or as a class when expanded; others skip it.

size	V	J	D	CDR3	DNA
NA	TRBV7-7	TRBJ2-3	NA	CASSLVWSDTQYF	TGTGCCAGCAGCTTAGTGTGGTCAGATACGCAGTATTTT
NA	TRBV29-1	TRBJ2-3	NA	CSVEGGGGYTQYF	TGCAGCGTTGAGGGCGGAGGTGGATATACGCAGTATTTT
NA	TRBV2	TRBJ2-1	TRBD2	CASSDGLASRGEQFF	TGTGCCAGCAGTGACGGACTAGCCTCCAGGGGTGAGCAGTTCTTC
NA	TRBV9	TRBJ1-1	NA	CASSVGAGLNTEAFF	TGTGCCAGCAGCGTAGGGGCAGGCCTGAACACTGAAGCTTTCTTT
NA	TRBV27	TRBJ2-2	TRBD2	CASSLGVAGGELFF	TGTGCCAGCAGTTTAGGGGTAGCGGGAGGGGAGCTGTTTTTT
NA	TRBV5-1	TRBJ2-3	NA	CASSLGQGLAGDTQYF	TGCGCCAGCAGCTTGGGTCAGGGGCTAGCTGGAGATACGCAGTATTTT
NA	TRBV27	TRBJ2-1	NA	CASSLLGVDEQFF	TGTGCCAGCAGTTTACTCGGGGTGGATGAGCAGTTCTTC
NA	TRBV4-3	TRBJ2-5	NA	CASSQGRDTYIDF	TGCGCCAGCAGCCAAGGCCGGGACACCTATATCGACTTC
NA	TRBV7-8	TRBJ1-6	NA	CASSLRALGSYNSPLHF	TGTGCCAGCAGCTTAAGGGCCTTAGGTTCCTATAATTCACCCCTCCACTTT
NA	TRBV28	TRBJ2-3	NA	CATGSDTQYF	TGTGCCACCGGATCAGATACGCAGTATTTT
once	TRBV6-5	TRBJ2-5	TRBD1	CASSYGTGEETQYF	TGTGCCAGCAGTTACGGGACAGGTGAAGAGACCCAGTACTTC
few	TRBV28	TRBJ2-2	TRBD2	CASTQTTSGRASGELFF	TGTGCCAGCACCCAAACCACTAGCGGGAGGGCCTCGGGGGAGCTGTTTTTT
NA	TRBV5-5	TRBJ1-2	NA	CASGVGQTPNYGYTF	TGTGCCAGCGGGGTGGGGCAGACACCTAACTATGGCTACACCTTC
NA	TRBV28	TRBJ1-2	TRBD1	CASNPGQGFPRGYTF	TGTGCCAGCAACCCGGGACAGGGTTTCCCCCGTGGCTACACCTTC
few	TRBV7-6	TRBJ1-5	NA	CASSLELGRQPQHF	TGTGCCAGCAGCTTAGAACTGGGGAGGCAGCCCCAGCATTTT
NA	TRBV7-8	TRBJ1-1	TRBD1	CASSLLGRGPPEAFF	TGTGCCAGCAGCTTACTTGGCAGGGGGCCCCCTGAAGCTTTCTTT
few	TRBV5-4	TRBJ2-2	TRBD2	CASSLGSGATNTGELFF	TGTGCCAGCAGCTTGGGTAGCGGGGCTACGAACACCGGGGAGCTGTTTTTT
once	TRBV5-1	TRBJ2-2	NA	CASSRELGGELFF	TGCGCCAGCAGCCGGGAGCTGGGCGGGGAGCTGTTTTTT
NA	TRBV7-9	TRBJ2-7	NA	CASSHVAEQYF	TGTGCCAGCAGCCATGTGGCCGAGCAGTACTTC
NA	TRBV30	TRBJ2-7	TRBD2	CAPPGTSGVTYEQYF	TGTGCCCCCCCGGGGACTAGCGGGGTTACCTACGAGCAGTACTTC
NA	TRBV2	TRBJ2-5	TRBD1	CASGTGPHQETQYF	TGTGCCAGCGGGACAGGCCCCCACCAAGAGACCCAGTACTTC
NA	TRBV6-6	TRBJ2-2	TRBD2	CATPAVAGVGTGELFF	TGTGCCACCCCGGCGGTAGCGGGAGTGGGTACCGGGGAGCTGTTTTTT
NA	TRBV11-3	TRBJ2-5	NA	CASSPTREETQYF	TGTGCCAGCAGCCCCACCAGAGAAGAGACCCAGTACTTC
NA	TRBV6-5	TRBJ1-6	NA	CASTRGPSNSPLHF	TGTGCCAGCACCCGGGGACCTTCAAATTCACCCCTCCACTTT
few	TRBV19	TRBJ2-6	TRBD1	CASSGQGAAGANVLTF	TGTGCCAGTAGTGGACAGGGGGCAGCGGGGGCCAACGTCCTGACTTTC
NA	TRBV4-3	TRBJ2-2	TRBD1	CASSHDRGKNTGELFF	TGCGCCAGCAGCCACGACAGGGGGAAGAACACCGGGGAGCTGTTTTTT
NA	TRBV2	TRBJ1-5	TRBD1	CASSAQDRASQHF	TGTGCCAGCAGTGCACAAGACAGGGCGAGCCAGCATTTT
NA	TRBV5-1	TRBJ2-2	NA	CASSLAPGGTGELFF	TGCGCCAGCAGCTTGGCGCCCGGTGGCACCGGGGAGCTGTTTTTT
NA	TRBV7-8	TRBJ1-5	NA	CASSSRDQPQHF	TGTGCCAGCAGTTCCAGGGATCAGCCCCAGCATTTT
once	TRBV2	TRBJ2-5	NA	CASSELGAKTQYF	TGTGCCAGCAGTGAGCTGGGGGCGAAGACCCAGTACTTC
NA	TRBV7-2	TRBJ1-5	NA	CASSSHGQPQHF	TGTGCCAGCAGCTCCCACGGCCAGCCCCAGCATTTT
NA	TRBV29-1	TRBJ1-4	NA	CSVEGWQDGAELFF	TGCAGCGTTGAGGGTTGGCAGGACGGGGCGGAACTGTTTTTT
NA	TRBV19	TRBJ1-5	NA	CASSIREDQPQHF	TGTGCCAGTAGTATCCGGGAGGATCAGCCCCAGCATTTT
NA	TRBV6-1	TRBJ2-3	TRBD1	CASSLTGQTDTQYF	TGTGCCAGCAGTCTCACGGGACAGACAGATACGCAGTATTTT
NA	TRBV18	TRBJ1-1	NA	CASSGGLGTEAFF	TGTGCCAGCTCAGGGGGGTTGGGCACTGAAGCTTTCTTT
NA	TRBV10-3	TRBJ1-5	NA	CAISDGAANQPQHF	TGTGCCATCAGTGACGGGGCAGCGAATCAGCCCCAGCATTTT
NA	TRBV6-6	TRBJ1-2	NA	CASSYTGQSSDGYTF	TGTGCCAGCAGTTACACCGGACAGTCCAGCGATGGCTACACCTTC
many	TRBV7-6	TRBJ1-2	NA	CASSLGGRGAGYTF	TGTGCCAGCAGCTTAGGCGGCCGGGGTGCTGGCTACACCTTC
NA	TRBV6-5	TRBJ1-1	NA	CASKTVAEAFF	TGTGCCAGCAAGACAGTCGCTGAAGCTTTCTTT
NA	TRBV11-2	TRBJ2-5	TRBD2	CASRLAGETQYF	TGTGCCAGCCGGCTAGCGGGGGAGACCCAGTACTTC
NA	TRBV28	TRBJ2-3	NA	CASLLGDTQYF	TGTGCCAGCCTCCTTGGGGATACGCAGTATTTT
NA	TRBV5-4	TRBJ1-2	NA	CASSTAGPNYGYTF	TGTGCCAGCAGCACGGCGGGCCCTAACTATGGCTACACCTTC
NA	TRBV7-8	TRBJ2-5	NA	CASSLGGREETQYF	TGTGCCAGCAGCTTAGGGGGCAGGGAAGAGACCCAGTACTTC
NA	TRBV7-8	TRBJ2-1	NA	CASSLDAAGEQFF	TGTGCCAGCAGCTTAGACGCGGCCGGGGAGCAGTTCTTC
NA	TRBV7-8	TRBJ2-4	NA	CASTSVARGTKNIQYF	TGTGCCAGCACCTCAGTGGCGCGGGGAACCAAAAACATTCAGTACTTC
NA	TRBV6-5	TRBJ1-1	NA	CASSYQGDTEAFF	TGTGCCAGCAGTTATCAGGGCGACACTGAAGCTTTCTTT